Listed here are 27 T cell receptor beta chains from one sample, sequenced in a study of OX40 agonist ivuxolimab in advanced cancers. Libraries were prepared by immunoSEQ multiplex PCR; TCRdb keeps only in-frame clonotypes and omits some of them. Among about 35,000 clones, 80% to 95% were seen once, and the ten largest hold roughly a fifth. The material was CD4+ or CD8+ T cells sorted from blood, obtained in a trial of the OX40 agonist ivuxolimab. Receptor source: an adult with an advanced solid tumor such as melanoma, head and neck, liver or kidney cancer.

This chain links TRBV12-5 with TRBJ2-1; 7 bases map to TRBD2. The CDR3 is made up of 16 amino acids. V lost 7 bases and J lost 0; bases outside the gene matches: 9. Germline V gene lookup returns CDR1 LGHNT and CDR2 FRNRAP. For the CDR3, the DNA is TGTGCTAGTGACCAGCGGGATCTGAACTCCTACAATGAGCAGTTCTTC. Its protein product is CASDQRDLNSYNEQFF.

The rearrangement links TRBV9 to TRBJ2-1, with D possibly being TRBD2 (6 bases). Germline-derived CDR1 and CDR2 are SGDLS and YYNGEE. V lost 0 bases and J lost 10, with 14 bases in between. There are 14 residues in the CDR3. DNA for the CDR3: TGTGCCAGCAGCGTAGGGTATGCGGGAAGGGAGCAGTTCTTC. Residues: CASSVGYAGREQFF.

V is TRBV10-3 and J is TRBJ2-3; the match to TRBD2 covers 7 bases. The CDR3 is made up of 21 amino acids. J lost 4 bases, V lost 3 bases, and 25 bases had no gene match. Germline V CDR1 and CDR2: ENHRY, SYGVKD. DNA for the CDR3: TGTGCCATCAGTGACCCCCCGGGGGAGGGGACCGCCGGTGAAGGTCCAGATACGCAGTATTTT. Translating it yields CAISDPPGEGTAGEGPDTQYF.

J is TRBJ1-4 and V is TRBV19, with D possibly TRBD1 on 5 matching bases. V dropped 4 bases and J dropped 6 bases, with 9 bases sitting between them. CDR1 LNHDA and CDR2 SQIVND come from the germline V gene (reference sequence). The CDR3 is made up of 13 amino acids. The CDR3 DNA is TGTGCCAGTAGTAAATGGGGGGATGAAAAACTGTTTTTT. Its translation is CASSKWGDEKLFF.

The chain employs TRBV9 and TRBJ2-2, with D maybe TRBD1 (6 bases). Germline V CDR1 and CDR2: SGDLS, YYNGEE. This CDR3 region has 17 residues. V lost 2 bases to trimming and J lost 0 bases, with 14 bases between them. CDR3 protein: CASSVSLGQSNTGELFF. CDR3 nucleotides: TGTGCCAGCAGCGTCTCCTTGGGACAATCGAACACCGGGGAGCTGTTTTTT.

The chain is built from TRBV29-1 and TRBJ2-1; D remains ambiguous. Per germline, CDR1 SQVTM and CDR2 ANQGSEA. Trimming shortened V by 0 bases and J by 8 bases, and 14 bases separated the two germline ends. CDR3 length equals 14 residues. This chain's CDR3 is CSVEEGRLSDEQFF. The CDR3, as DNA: TGCAGCGTTGAAGAAGGTAGATTAAGCGATGAGCAGTTCTTC.

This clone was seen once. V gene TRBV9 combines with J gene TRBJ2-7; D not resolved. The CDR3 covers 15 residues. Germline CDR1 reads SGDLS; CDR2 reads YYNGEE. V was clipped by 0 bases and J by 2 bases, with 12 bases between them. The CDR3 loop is CASSVGTWAAYEQYF. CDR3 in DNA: TGTGCCAGCAGCGTAGGTACATGGGCCGCCTACGAGCAGTACTTC.

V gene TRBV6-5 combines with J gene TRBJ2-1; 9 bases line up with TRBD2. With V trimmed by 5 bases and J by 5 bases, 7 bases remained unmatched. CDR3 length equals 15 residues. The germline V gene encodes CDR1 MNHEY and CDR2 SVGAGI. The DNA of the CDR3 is TGTGCCAGCAGTCCTCTAGCGGGATACGACAATGAGCAGTTCTTC. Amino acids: CASSPLAGYDNEQFF.

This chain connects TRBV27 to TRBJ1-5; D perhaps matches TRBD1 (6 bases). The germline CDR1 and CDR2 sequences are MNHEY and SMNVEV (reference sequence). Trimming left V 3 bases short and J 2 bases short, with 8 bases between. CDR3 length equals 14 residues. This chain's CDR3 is CASSLTGGNQPQHF. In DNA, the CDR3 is TGTGCCAGCAGTTTGACAGGCGGCAATCAGCCCCAGCATTTT.

The CDR3 bases are TGTGCCAGCAGCCTCGACAGGGGTCCTTACAATGAGCAGTTCTTC. Its protein product is CASSLDRGPYNEQFF. The V gene is TRBV4-2, the J gene TRBJ2-1, with 8 bases that match TRBD1. Germline V gene lookup returns CDR1 LGHNA and CDR2 YNFKEQ. CDR3 length: 15 residues. The ends lost 4 bases at V and 4 bases at J; junction bases unmatched: 6.

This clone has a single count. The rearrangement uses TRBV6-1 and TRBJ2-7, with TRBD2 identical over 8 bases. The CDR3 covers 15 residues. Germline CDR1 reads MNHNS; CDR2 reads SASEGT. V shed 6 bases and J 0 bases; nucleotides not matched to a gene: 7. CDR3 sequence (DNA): TGTGCCAGCAGCCTGACTAGCGTGATCTCCTACGAGCAGTACTTC. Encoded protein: CASSLTSVISYEQYF.

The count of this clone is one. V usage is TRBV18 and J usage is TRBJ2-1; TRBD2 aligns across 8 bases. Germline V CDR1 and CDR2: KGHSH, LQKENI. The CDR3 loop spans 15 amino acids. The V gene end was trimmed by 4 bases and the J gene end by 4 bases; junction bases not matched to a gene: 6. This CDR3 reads CASSLSGSLYNEQFF. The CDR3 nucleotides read TGTGCCAGCTCACTAAGCGGGAGTCTGTACAATGAGCAGTTCTTC.

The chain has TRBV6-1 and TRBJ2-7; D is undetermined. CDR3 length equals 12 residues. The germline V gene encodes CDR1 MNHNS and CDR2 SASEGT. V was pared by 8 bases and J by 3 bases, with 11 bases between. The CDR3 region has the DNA TGTGCCAGCCATGAACGGGTCTACGAGCAGTACTTC. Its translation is CASHERVYEQYF.

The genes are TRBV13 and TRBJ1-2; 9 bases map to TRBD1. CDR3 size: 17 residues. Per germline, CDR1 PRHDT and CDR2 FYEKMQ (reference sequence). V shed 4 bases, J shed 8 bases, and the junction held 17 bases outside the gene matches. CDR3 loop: CASSSIPGTGWDNGYTF. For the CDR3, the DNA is TGTGCCAGCAGCTCCATTCCCGGGACAGGGTGGGATAACGGCTACACCTTC. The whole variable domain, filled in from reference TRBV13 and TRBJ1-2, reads AAGVIQSPRHLIKEKRETATLKCYPIPRHDTVYWYQQGPGQDPQFLISFYEKMQSDKGSIPDRFSAQQFSDYHSELNMSSLELGDSALYFCASSSIPGTGWDNGYTFGSGTRLTVV.

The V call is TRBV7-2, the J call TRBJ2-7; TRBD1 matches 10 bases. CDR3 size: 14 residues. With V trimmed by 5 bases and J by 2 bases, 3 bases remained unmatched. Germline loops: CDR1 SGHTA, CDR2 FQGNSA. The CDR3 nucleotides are TGTGCCAGCAGCCCAGGACAGGGGGCCTACGAGCAGTACTTC. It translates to CASSPGQGAYEQYF.

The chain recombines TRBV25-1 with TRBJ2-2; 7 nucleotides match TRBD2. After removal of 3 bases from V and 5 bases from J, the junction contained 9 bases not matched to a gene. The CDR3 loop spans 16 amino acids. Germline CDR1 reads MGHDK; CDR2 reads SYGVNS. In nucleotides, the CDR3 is TGTGCCAGCAGTGACCCACCGGGAGGAGGGACCGGGGAGCTGTTTTTT. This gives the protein CASSDPPGGGTGELFF.

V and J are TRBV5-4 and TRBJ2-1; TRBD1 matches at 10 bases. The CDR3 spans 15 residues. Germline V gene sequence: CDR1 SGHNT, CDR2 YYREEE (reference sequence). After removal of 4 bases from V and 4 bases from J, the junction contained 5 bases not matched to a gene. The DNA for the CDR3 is TGTGCCAGCAGCAAAGGACAGGGGGGGTACAATGAGCAGTTCTTC. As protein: CASSKGQGGYNEQFF.

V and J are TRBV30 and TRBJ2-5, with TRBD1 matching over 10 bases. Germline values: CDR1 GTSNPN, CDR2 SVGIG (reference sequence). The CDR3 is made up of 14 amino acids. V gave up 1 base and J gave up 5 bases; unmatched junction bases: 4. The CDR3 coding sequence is TGTGCCTGGAGTGGCGGACAGGGGGGGGAGACCCAGTACTTC. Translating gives CAWSGGQGGETQYF. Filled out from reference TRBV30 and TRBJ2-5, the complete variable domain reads SQTIHQWPATLVQPVGSPLSLECTVEGTSNPNLYWYRQAAGRGLQLLFYSVGIGQISSEVPQNLSASRPQDRQFILSSKKLLLSDSGFYLCAWSGGQGGETQYFGPGTRLLVL.

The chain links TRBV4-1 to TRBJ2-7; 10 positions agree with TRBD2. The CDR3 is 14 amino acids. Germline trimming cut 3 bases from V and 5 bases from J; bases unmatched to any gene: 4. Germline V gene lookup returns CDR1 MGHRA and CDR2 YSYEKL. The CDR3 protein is CASSQLAGDHEQYF. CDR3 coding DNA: TGCGCCAGCAGCCAGCTAGCGGGAGACCACGAGCAGTACTTC.

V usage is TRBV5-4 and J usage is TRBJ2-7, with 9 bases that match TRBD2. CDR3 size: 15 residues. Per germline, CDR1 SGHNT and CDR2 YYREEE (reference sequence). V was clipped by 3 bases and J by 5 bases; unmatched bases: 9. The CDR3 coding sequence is TGTGCCAGCAGCTACGCGGTAGCGGGAGATGACGAGCAGTACTTC. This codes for CASSYAVAGDDEQYF.

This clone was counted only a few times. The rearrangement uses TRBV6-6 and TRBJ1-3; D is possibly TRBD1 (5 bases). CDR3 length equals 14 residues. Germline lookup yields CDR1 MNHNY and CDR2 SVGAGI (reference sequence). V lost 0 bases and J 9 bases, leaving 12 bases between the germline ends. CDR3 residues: CASSYSGGYGTIYF. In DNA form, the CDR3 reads TGTGCCAGCAGTTACTCGGGGGGTTATGGCACCATATATTTT.

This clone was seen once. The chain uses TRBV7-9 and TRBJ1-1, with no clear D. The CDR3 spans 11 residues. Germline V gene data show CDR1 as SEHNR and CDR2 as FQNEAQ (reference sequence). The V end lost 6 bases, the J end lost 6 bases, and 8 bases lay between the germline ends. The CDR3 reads CASRGSAEAFF. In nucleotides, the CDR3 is TGTGCCAGCAGGGGAAGCGCTGAAGCTTTCTTT.

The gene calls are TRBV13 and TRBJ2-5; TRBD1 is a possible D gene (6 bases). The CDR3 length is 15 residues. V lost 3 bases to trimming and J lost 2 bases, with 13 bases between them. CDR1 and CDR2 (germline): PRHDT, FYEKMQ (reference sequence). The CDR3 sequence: CASSFIQGPQETQYF. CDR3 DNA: TGTGCCAGCAGCTTCATACAGGGCCCACAAGAGACCCAGTACTTC.

As DNA, the CDR3 is TGTGCCAGCAGTTCCCTCTTAGACTCCTACAATGAGCAGTTCTTC. It yields the protein CASSSLLDSYNEQFF. The V and J genes are TRBV6-1 and TRBJ2-1; D gene ambiguous. Germline loops: CDR1 MNHNS, CDR2 SASEGT. Trimming left V 5 bases short and J 0 bases short, with 11 bases between. The CDR3 is made up of 15 amino acids.

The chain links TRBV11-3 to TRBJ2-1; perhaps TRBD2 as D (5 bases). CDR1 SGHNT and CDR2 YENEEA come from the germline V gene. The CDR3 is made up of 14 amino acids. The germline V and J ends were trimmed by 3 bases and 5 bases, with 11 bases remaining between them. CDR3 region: CASSLGEIHNEQFF. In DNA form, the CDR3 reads TGTGCCAGCAGCTTGGGAGAAATCCACAATGAGCAGTTCTTC.

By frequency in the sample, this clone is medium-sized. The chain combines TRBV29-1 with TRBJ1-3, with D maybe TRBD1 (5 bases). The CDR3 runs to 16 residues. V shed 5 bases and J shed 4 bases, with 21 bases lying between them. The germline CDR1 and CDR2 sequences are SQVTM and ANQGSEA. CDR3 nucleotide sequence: TGCAGCGTTATCTGGACGACAGATCCTAAAGGAAACACCATATATTTT. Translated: CSVIWTTDPKGNTIYF.

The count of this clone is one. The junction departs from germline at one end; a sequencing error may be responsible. The CDR3 nucleotides are TGTGCCACCAGCGGAGACACAATCTATGGCTACACCTTC. Amino acid sequence: CATSGDTIYGYTF. The chain has TRBV15 and TRBJ1-2; D unresolved. In germline, CDR1 is LNHNV, CDR2 YYDKDF (reference sequence). The CDR3 consists of 13 residues.